This T cell receptor beta chain is from a study of blood T cell repertoires in COVID-19 (dated by TCRdb to 2019 to 2021). With regard to the full study: Samples covering the acute and convalescent phases of COVID-19 were provided by collaborators in the United States, Italy and Spain. Samples were obtained from the ongoing ImmuneRACE study (first 160 participants) and from 1,000 to 1,500 subjects provided by 6 global collaborators. The repertoires were released in a freely available public database intended as a resource for research on the immune response to SARS-CoV-2. Sample metadata almost always included a de-identified subject ID, COVID-19 status, age in years and sex. HLA class I and class II types, where available, came from metadata supplied by the sample provider rather than from assay-based typing. The material from the prospective study consisted of cDNA or gDNA derived from T cells, B-cell-depleted T cells, or PBMCs. The dataset comprised deeply sampled blood TCRbeta repertoires from subjects exposed to, actively infected with, or recovered from COVID-19.

A remark on this clone: This clone's antigen is unknown. Within one base of it there is no much larger clone, and no base qualities were kept.

The immunoSEQ Assay, a bias-controlled multiplex PCR, was used to amplify TCRbeta CDR3 regions from genomic DNA. Per the original workflow: The number of nucleated cells in each sample was estimated from the amplification of reference gene primers within the assay. Sequence reads were collapsed and filtered to measure the absolute abundance of every unique TCRbeta CDR3 rearrangement. Productive Simpson clonality was computed per sample as the square root of Simpson's diversity index over productive rearrangements. The immuneACCESS repertoire file appears here via TCRdb, limited to in-frame rearrangements. These files lack a portion of the clones; in checked studies, under half of the deficit traces to unresolved V genes, and the cause of the others is not known. V, J and clone size were drawn from that table, and D and trimming were deduced from the DNA. This sample gives about 480,000 clones in total; 75% to 90% of them show up just once. Of the sample, roughly 0.92% is held by the ten largest clones.

The germline V gene specifies ENHRY as CDR1 and SYGVKD as CDR2. V loses 6 bases, J loses 8 bases, and the germline ends lie 16 bases apart. There are 13 amino acids in the CDR3, from cysteine to phenylalanine inclusive. Only the CDR3 part of the read is kept: 39 bases, read in frame from the first base. Broader findings and caveats from the paper: The quantity of clinical and demographic metadata differed by source and by participant and was supplied without curation.

At one collaborating source in Seattle, patients were enrolled during active infection and were followed longitudinally through the course of disease. Whole blood was collected in K2EDTA tubes by collaborating institutions according to the institutions' own protocols. For TCRbeta analysis, collaborators shipped samples as frozen whole blood, isolated PBMCs, or DNA extracted from either of those sample types. This receptor was identified in a man between 18 and 35 years old with COVID-19, enrolled during active disease. Sequenced material: peripheral blood. The rearranged chain carries TRBV10-3 and TRBJ1-2; TRBD1 might be the D gene, on 6 matching bases. The sequenced DNA is TGTGCCATCAGCTTCAACAGGGCGGAAGGCTACACCTTC. Its translation reads: CAISFNRAEGYTF.